The text below deals with one TCR beta chain. This entry comes from a study of blood T cell repertoires in COVID-19. Study context: The study drew acute and convalescent COVID-19 samples from the United States, Italy and Spain. T cells, B-cell-depleted T cells, or PBMCs supplied cDNA or gDNA.

Original processing notes: Amplification of reference gene primers was used by the study to estimate nucleated cell counts. Using immunoSEQ multiplex PCR, the repertoire was profiled, and TCRdb retains in-frame clones only, with some absent. That table furnishes V, J and clone size, whereas the DNA furnished D and trimming. In the table there are about 150,000 clones, around 79% of which are singletons. Looked up from germline, CDR1 is LNHDA and CDR2 is SQIVND (reference sequence). V was pared by 7 bases and J by 4 bases, with 8 bases of the junction left unmatched. This CDR3 spans 14 amino acids. Sequenced sample: peripheral blood. The clonotype comes from an elderly man with acute or convalescent COVID-19. The chain combines TRBV19 with TRBJ1-1, with 8 bases identical to TRBD1. As DNA, the CDR3 is TGTGCCAGTATTCCGACAGGGGCCCGCACTGAAGCTTTCTTT. Protein sequence: CASIPTGARTEAFF.